The clone carrying this TCR beta chain has more than one count but fewer than ten. The data originate from a study of shared T cell receptors in the human thymus. The length of the CDR3 is 16 residues. Deletions cut 0 bases from V and 5 bases from J, with 17 bases between. In germline, CDR1 is LGHNA, CDR2 YSLEER. TCRdb keeps only in-frame clones here, not all; method: immunoSEQ multiplex PCR. The data contain about 500,000 clones, approximately 78% of them singletons. The same data also contributed to another study, on human thymus T cells. That work contributes: Across thymic and blood repertoires, the usage of V and J genes appeared to be biased.

The clonotype was recovered from a boy younger than two with a congenital heart defect. Sequencing was carried out using thymocytes. This chain uses TRBV4-3 with TRBJ2-7; D might be TRBD2 (6 bases). DNA for the CDR3: TGCGCCAGCAGCCAAGATATGAGACTAGAGGTCCACGAGCAGTACTTC. Translation gives CASSQDMRLEVHEQYF.